Only a few counts were recorded for the clone carrying this TCR beta chain. Its cognate antigen is unknown. The sample is drawn from a study of cytomegalovirus exposure and HLA in healthy donors. Study summary: HLA-typed donors contributed about 85 million unique TCRs, which were held in an early data release. Around 83% of 398 genotyped donors fell in the Caucasian-associated ancestry cluster. The study, taken as a whole, reports: Among the most significant clusters, several appeared linked to common viral pathogens in a later analysis. Later on, an analysis tied approximately 17,000 TCR beta sequences to HLA alleles at 0.05 false discovery rate.

Use of 60 Vbeta and 13 Jbeta primers characterized the PCR. Sequencing was performed with immunoSEQ multiplex PCR; in TCRdb, only in-frame clones are kept and a portion is missing. The table has some 150,000 clones, 70% to 90% seen once. The ends were cut back, 4 bases at V and 6 bases at J, with 13 bases in the middle. Per germline, CDR1 SGHVS and CDR2 FQNEAQ. The CDR3 runs to 13 residues. The sequenced sample was PBMCs. This chain connects TRBV7-8 to TRBJ2-7, with a possible D match to TRBD1 (8 bases). This receptor was obtained from a woman between 18 and 29 years old in good health and CMV-seronegative. Here the CDR3 reads CASSYRGGSEQYF. The CDR3 bases are TGTGCCAGCAGCTACAGGGGGGGCTCCGAGCAGTACTTC.